Below, one T cell receptor beta chain is given with its context. The antigen remains unidentified. The V gene's germline CDR1 is SQVTM and CDR2 ANQGSEA. This CDR3 is built from 10 residues. Trimming stripped 7 bases from V and 5 bases from J, with 5 bases between. This record comes from a study of cytomegalovirus exposure and HLA in healthy donors. Broader study findings: Reportedly, diagnosis of cytomegalovirus status by the classifier showed high specificity and sensitivity. A later analysis linked around 15,000 TCR beta sequences to HLA alleles at 0.05 false discovery rate. CMV serostatus alone was available as immune exposure information. Apparent HLA restriction characterized most CMV-associated TCR beta chains in a later analysis.

In the PCR, 60 Vbeta and 13 Jbeta primers were used. The protocol was immunoSEQ multiplex PCR, while the TCRdb copy is restricted to in-frame clones and leaves out a portion. Altogether 230,000 or so clones are present, around 90% being singletons, with the ten largest covering 1.5% to 2%. Sequenced material: PBMCs. This clonotype was obtained from a girl aged 2-10 years in good health and CMV-seronegative. The chain has TRBV29-1 and TRBJ2-2; D not certain. CDR3 protein: CSARTGELFF. The CDR3 DNA reads as TGCAGCGCTCGGACCGGGGAGCTGTTTTTT.